These 20 T cell receptor beta chains originate from one sample sequenced in a study of shared clonotypes between healthy human individuals (dated by TCRdb to the early 2020s). For the CD8 naive samples, CD45RO-negative cells were positively selected for CCR7, yielding a CD45RA+CCR7+ population from which TemRA cells were excluded. The protocol used for the library was the immunoSEQ multiplex PCR assay. Drawn from immuneACCESS, this table holds only the in-frame rearrangements with V and J called that TCRdb kept. Clones are partly lost; checked studies trace under half to an unresolved V gene and leave the rest unexplained. The table for this sample lists about 2.2 million clones; over 85% of them were counted only once. The top ten clones comprise about 1.6% of the sample. The sequenced sample consisted of naive CD8+ T cells from PBMCs. Per the publication, the cell subset or site label means: CD45RA+CCR7+. The receptors were sampled from a man between 18 and 35 years old in good health. Some clones in this sample may be carry-over from other donors' samples.

This clone was observed once. The chain combines TRBV27 with TRBJ1-1; 9 nucleotides match TRBD1. V shed 5 bases, J shed 6 bases, and the junction held 7 bases outside the gene matches. The CDR3 consists of 14 residues. Germline assignment: CDR1 MNHEY and CDR2 SMNVEV (reference sequence). The CDR3 DNA follows: TGTGCCAGCAGTCCACGGGACAGGGACCCTGAAGCTTTCTTT. Encoded protein: CASSPRDRDPEAFF.

The chain uses TRBV6-1 and TRBJ2-7; TRBD1 aligns across 10 bases. The CDR3 covers 15 residues. Looked up from germline, CDR1 is MNHNS and CDR2 is SASEGT. The ends lost 3 bases at V and 4 bases at J; junction bases unmatched: 6. DNA for the CDR3: TGTGCCAGCAGTGAGAGGACAGGGGGAGGGTACGAGCAGTACTTC. Translation: CASSERTGGGYEQYF.

The J gene is TRBJ2-3, the V gene TRBV5-5; 7 bases line up with TRBD2. In germline, CDR1 is SGHKS, CDR2 YYEKEE (reference sequence). With 3 bases clipped from V and 4 bases from J, the junction kept 14 bases outside the gene matches. The CDR3 is 17 amino acids. The CDR3 region is CASSWAALAGAADTQYF. For the CDR3, the DNA is TGTGCCAGCAGCTGGGCGGCGCTCGCGGGAGCCGCAGATACGCAGTATTTT.

This chain joins TRBV9 and TRBJ1-2, with D tentatively TRBD1 (5 bases). Trimming took off 0 bases at V and 3 bases at J, with 18 bases between the two ends. CDR1 and CDR2 from the germline V gene are SGDLS and YYNGEE. The length of the CDR3 is 17 residues. This CDR3 reads CASSVALTGETDYGYTF. The CDR3 DNA reads as TGTGCCAGCAGCGTAGCTCTAACAGGAGAGACAGACTATGGCTACACCTTC.

Comment on this clone: Sequence at one end of the junction differs from germline and may be a read error. The chain recombines TRBV29-1 with TRBJ1-2; tentatively, D is TRBD1 (5 bases). Germline CDR1 and CDR2: SQVTM and ANQGSEA. The length of the CDR3 is 11 residues. Here the CDR3 reads CSVEDRRGEGF. The CDR3 DNA reads as TGCAGCGTTGAAGATCGTAGAGGGGAGGGTTTT.

The J gene is TRBJ1-5, the V gene TRBV5-8, with 7 bases fitting TRBD1. The CDR3 contains 13 residues. Per the germline V gene, CDR1 is SGHTS and CDR2 is YDEGEE. Losses at the gene ends were 0 bases for V and 11 bases for J; bases not matched to a gene: 5. The CDR3 bases are TGTGCCAGCAGCTTGGAAACAGGGGTGGCCCAGCATTTT. The encoded protein is CASSLETGVAQHF.

V is TRBV7-9 and J is TRBJ2-7; maybe TRBD2 (7 bases). Germline CDR1 reads SEHNR; CDR2 reads FQNEAQ (reference sequence). V was clipped by 6 bases and J by 3 bases, with 18 bases between them. CDR3 size: 15 residues. CDR3 amino acids: CASSGTGSGGYEQYF. The DNA for the CDR3 is TGTGCCAGCAGTGGCACAGGGTCGGGGGGCTACGAGCAGTACTTC.

This rearrangement joins TRBV29-1 to TRBJ1-1, with D unclear. The CDR3 length is 14 residues. Germline V gene data show CDR1 as SQVTM and CDR2 as ANQGSEA. V was clipped by 2 bases and J by 2 bases, with 12 bases between them. CDR3 loop: CSVENLSGNTEAFF. CDR3 nucleotide sequence: TGCAGCGTTGAAAACCTGTCGGGAAACACTGAAGCTTTCTTT.

The chain carries TRBV9 and TRBJ2-6; maybe TRBD1 (5 bases). Germline V gene sequence: CDR1 SGDLS, CDR2 YYNGEE. Trimming left V 4 bases short and J 0 bases short, with 8 bases between. There are 15 residues in the CDR3. Written as DNA, the CDR3 is TGTGCCAGCAGCACCGACAGCTCTGGGGCCAACGTCCTGACTTTC. Its translation: CASSTDSSGANVLTF. Full variable domain (outside the CDR3, taken from reference TRBV9 and TRBJ2-6): DSGVTQTPKHLITATGQRVTLRCSPRSGDLSVYWYQQSLDQGLQFLIQYYNGEERAKGNILERFSAQQFPDLHSELNLSSLELGDSALYFCASSTDSSGANVLTFGAGSRLTVL.

The CDR3 loop reads CASSSRDRGFQPQHF. The CDR3 DNA reads as TGTGCCAGCAGTTCACGGGACAGGGGGTTTCAGCCCCAGCATTTT. This chain joins TRBV27 and TRBJ1-5, with TRBD1 matching 11 bases. With V trimmed by 4 bases and J by 6 bases, 5 bases remained unmatched. The germline gives CDR1 MNHEY, CDR2 SMNVEV (reference sequence). This CDR3 is built from 15 residues.

In regard to this clone: Different DNA sequences within this sample yield the same CDR3. The chain is built from TRBV29-1 and TRBJ2-7; D is unresolved. In germline, CDR1 is SQVTM, CDR2 ANQGSEA. The CDR3 loop spans 11 amino acids. Trimming shortened V by 6 bases and J by 4 bases, and 10 bases separated the two germline ends. The CDR3 protein is CSVGLGYEQYF. The DNA of the CDR3 is TGCAGCGTCGGCCTGGGGTACGAGCAGTACTTC.

The rearrangement links TRBV5-1 to TRBJ2-1; 9 bases are shared with TRBD2. This CDR3 region has 15 residues. Germline-derived CDR1 and CDR2 are SGHRS and YFSETQ. Trimming removed 4 bases from V and 5 bases from J; junction bases left unmatched: 7. CDR3 region: CASSNGLANDNEQFF. The CDR3, as DNA: TGCGCCAGCAGCAACGGACTAGCGAACGACAATGAGCAGTTCTTC.

The chain uses TRBV5-4 and TRBJ2-7; 7 bases line up with TRBD1. The germline gives CDR1 SGHNT, CDR2 YYREEE (reference sequence). The CDR3 loop spans 15 amino acids. Trimming cost V 9 bases and J 4 bases; bases outside gene matches: 16. CDR3 residues: CAKNPADRQGYEQYF. CDR3 sequence (DNA): TGTGCCAAGAACCCAGCGGACAGGCAAGGGTACGAGCAGTACTTC. The full variable domain, with the rest looked up from reference TRBV5-4 and TRBJ2-7, is ETGVTQSPTHLIKTRGQQVTLRCSSQSGHNTVSWYQQALGQGPQFIFQYYREEENGRGNFPPRFSGLQFPNYSSELNVNALELDDSALYLCAKNPADRQGYEQYFGPGTRLTVT.

The rearrangement links TRBV28 to TRBJ2-7; 8 bases match TRBD1. Germline values: CDR1 MDHEN, CDR2 SYDVKM. The CDR3 consists of 15 residues. The trim removed 3 bases at V and 3 bases at J, leaving 7 bases unmatched. The CDR3 spells CASSFPRQGFYEQYF. CDR3 sequence (DNA): TGTGCCAGCAGTTTTCCGAGACAGGGGTTCTACGAGCAGTACTTC.

The chain links TRBV9 to TRBJ2-1, with D maybe TRBD1 (6 bases). The CDR3 length is 16 residues. Trimming removed 2 bases from V and 8 bases from J, with 20 bases in between. Germline V gene sequence: CDR1 SGDLS, CDR2 YYNGEE. CDR3 DNA: TGTGCCAGCAGCGTCCCAGAGACCGGGACATTTGATGAGCAGTTCTTC. Protein product: CASSVPETGTFDEQFF.

This clone is a singleton in its sample. This chain connects TRBV19 to TRBJ2-5, with TRBD1 matching 7 bases. The CDR3 runs to 15 residues. The trim removed 3 bases at V and 4 bases at J, leaving 8 bases unmatched. CDR1 and CDR2 (germline): LNHDA, SQIVND (reference sequence). The CDR3 here is CASSMAGGAPETQYF. DNA for the CDR3: TGTGCCAGTAGTATGGCAGGGGGTGCACCAGAGACCCAGTACTTC.

This clone has a single count. V usage is TRBV29-1 and J usage is TRBJ2-1; D might be TRBD1 (6 bases). Between the trimmed V and J ends, which lost 6 bases and 0 bases, there was a span of 9 bases. Germline V gene data show CDR1 as SQVTM and CDR2 as ANQGSEA. The CDR3 is 13 residues long. CDR3 sequence: CSVQGYSYNEQFF. The CDR3 coding sequence is TGCAGCGTACAGGGCTACTCCTACAATGAGCAGTTCTTC.

Of note for this clone: This CDR3 is also generated by other DNA sequences in the sample. The chain couples TRBV27 to TRBJ1-5; 9 bases align to TRBD1. Losses at the gene ends were 6 bases for V and 4 bases for J; bases not matched to a gene: 4. From germline, CDR1 is MNHEY and CDR2 SMNVEV (reference sequence). The CDR3 has 14 residues. CDR3 sequence reads: CASSLTGGNQPQHF. The CDR3, as DNA: TGTGCCAGCAGCTTGACAGGGGGGAATCAGCCCCAGCATTTT.

This rearrangement joins TRBV27 to TRBJ2-7; 9 bases fit TRBD1. CDR1 and CDR2 from the germline V gene are MNHEY and SMNVEV (reference sequence). The CDR3 has 16 amino acids. V trimming: 7 bases; J trimming: 4 bases; junction bases outside the gene matches: 14. The CDR3 region has the DNA TGTGCCAGCACCCCAGGCCCCGGACAGGGGATATACGAGCAGTACTTC. Translation: CASTPGPGQGIYEQYF.

With regard to this clone: This CDR3 is also generated by other DNA sequences in the sample. The rearrangement joins TRBV9 to TRBJ2-2; D is unclear. The ends were cut back, 2 bases at V and 4 bases at J, with 6 bases in the middle. Germline V gene sequence: CDR1 SGDLS, CDR2 YYNGEE. This CDR3 contains 13 residues. In nucleotides, the CDR3 is TGTGCCAGCAGCGTTGTTTCCACCGGGGAGCTGTTTTTT. The encoded protein is CASSVVSTGELFF.